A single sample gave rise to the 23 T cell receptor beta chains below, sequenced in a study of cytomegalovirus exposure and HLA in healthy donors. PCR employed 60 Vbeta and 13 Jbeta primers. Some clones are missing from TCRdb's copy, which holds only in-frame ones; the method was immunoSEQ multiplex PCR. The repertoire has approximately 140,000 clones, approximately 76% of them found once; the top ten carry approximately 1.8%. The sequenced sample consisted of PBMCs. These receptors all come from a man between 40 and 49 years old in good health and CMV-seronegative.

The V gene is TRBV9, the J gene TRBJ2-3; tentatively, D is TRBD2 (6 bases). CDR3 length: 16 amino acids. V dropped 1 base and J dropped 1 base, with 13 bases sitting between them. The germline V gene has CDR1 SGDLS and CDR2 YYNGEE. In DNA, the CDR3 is TGTGCCAGCAGCGTATCGTCGGGAGTTCGCACAGATACGCAGTATTTT. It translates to CASSVSSGVRTDTQYF.

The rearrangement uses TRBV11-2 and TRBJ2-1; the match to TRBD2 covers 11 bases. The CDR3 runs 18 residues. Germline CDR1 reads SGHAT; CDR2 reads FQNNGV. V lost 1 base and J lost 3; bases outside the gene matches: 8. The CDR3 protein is CASSLVGGTSGNYNEQFF. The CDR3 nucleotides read TGTGCCAGCAGCTTAGTTGGGGGGACTAGCGGTAACTACAATGAGCAGTTCTTC.

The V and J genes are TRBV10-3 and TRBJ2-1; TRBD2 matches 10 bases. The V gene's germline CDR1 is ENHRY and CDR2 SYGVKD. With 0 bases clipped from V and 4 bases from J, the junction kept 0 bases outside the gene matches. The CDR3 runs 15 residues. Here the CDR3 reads CAISESSGRYNEQFF. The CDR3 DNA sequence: TGTGCCATCAGTGAGTCTAGCGGGAGGTACAATGAGCAGTTCTTC.

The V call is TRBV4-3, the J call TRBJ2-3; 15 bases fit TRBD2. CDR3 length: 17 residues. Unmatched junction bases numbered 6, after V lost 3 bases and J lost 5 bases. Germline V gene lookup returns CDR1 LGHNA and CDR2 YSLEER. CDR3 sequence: CASSQDGLAGGRDTQYF. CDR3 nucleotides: TGCGCCAGCAGCCAGGACGGACTAGCGGGGGGGCGAGATACGCAGTATTTT.

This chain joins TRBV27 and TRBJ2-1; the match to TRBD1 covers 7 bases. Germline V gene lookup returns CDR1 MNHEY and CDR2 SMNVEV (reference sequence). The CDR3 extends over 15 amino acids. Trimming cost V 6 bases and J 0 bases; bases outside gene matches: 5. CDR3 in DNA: TGTGCCAGCAGCACAGGGGCTACCTCCTACAATGAGCAGTTCTTC. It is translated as CASSTGATSYNEQFF.

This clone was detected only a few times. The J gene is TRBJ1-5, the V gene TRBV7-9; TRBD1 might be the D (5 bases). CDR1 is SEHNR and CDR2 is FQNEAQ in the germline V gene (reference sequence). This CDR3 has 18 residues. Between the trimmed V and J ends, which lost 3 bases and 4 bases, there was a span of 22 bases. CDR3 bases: TGTGCCAGCAGCTTGGATAATCGGGACTCCTCTTGGAATCAGCCCCAGCATTTT. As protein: CASSLDNRDSSWNQPQHF.

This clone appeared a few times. The CDR3 loop is CASSSSGSAGELFF. Here the CDR3 DNA reads TGTGCCAGCAGCTCGAGCGGGAGTGCCGGGGAGCTGTTTTTT. This chain joins TRBV5-6 and TRBJ2-2; 8 nucleotides agree with TRBD2. The trim removed 3 bases at V and 6 bases at J, leaving 4 bases unmatched. CDR1 is SGHDT and CDR2 is YYEEEE in the germline V gene. This CDR3 contains 14 residues.

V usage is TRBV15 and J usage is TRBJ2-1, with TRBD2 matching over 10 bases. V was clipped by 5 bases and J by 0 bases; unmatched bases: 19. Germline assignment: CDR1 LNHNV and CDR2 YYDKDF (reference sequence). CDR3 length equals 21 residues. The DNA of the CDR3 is TGTGCCACCAGCCCCCGAACTCTAGCGGGAGTTCTAACCTTCTCCTACAATGAGCAGTTCTTC. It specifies CATSPRTLAGVLTFSYNEQFF.

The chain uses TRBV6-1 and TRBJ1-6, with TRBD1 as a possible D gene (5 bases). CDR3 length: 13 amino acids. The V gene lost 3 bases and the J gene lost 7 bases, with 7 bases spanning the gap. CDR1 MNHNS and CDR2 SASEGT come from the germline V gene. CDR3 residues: CASSDRENSPLHF. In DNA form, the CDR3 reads TGTGCCAGCAGTGACAGGGAAAATTCACCCCTCCACTTT.

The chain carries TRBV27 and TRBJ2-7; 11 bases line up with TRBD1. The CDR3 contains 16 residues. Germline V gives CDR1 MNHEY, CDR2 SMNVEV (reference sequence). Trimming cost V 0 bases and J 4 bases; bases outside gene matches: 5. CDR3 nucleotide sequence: TGTGCCAGCAGTTTATCGGGGACAGGGGGTCAGTACGAGCAGTACTTC. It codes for CASSLSGTGGQYEQYF.

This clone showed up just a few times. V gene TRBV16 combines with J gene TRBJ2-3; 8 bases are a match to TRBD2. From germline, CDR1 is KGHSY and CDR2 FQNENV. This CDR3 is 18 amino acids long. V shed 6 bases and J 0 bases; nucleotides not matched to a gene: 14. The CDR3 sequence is CASSGGLAGRKSTDTQYF. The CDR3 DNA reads TGTGCCAGCAGTGGAGGCCTAGCGGGCAGGAAAAGCACAGATACGCAGTATTTT. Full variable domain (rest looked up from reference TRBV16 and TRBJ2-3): GEEVAQTPKHLVRGEGQKAKLYCAPIKGHSYVFWYQQVLKNEFKFLISFQNENVFDETGMPKERFSAKCLPNSPCSLEIQATKLEDSAVYFCASSGGLAGRKSTDTQYFGPGTRLTVL.

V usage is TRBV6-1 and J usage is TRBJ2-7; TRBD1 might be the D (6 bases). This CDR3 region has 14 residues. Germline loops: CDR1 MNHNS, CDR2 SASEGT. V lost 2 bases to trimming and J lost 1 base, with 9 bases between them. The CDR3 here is CASSEQGTSYEQYF. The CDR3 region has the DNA TGTGCCAGCAGTGAACAGGGGACATCCTACGAGCAGTACTTC.

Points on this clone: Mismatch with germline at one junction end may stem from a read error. The CDR3 nucleotides read TGTTCCAGCAGCTACTGGACAGGGGGCGAGGGGACCCAGTACTTC. It encodes CSSSYWTGGEGTQYF. The chain couples TRBV7-9 to TRBJ2-5, with 11 nucleotides matching TRBD1. CDR1 is SEHNR, CDR2 FQNEAQ, per germline (reference sequence). This CDR3 has 15 amino acids.

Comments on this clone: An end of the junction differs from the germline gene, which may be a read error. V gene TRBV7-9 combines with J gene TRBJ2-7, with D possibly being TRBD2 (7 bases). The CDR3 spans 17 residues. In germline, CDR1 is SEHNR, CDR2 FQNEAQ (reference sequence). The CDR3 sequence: CSSSPHLRGPLSYEQYF. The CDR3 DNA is TGTTCCAGCAGCCCCCACTTGCGGGGGCCCCTCTCCTACGAGCAGTACTTC.

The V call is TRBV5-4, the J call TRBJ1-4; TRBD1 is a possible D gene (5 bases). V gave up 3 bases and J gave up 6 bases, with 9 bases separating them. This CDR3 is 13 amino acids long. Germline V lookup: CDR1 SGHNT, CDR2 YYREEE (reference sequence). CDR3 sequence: CASSSLGDEKLFF. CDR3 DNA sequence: TGTGCCAGCAGCTCGCTAGGGGATGAAAAACTGTTTTTT.

In nucleotides, the CDR3 is TGTGCCAGCAGCCCCGCTGGTCCTATTGAAAAACTGTTTTTT. Residues: CASSPAGPIEKLFF. The chain recombines TRBV5-4 with TRBJ1-4; D is uncertain. From germline, CDR1 is SGHNT and CDR2 YYREEE (reference sequence). This CDR3 has 14 amino acids. Trimming removed 4 bases from V and 7 bases from J, with 14 bases in between.

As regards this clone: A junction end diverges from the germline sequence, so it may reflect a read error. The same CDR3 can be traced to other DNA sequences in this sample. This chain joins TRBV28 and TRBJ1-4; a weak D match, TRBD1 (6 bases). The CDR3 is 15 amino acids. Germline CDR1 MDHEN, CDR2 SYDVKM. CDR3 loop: CASSPTGKANEKLFF. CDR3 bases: TGTGCCAGCAGTCCCACAGGGAAGGCTAATGAAAAGCTGTTTTTT.

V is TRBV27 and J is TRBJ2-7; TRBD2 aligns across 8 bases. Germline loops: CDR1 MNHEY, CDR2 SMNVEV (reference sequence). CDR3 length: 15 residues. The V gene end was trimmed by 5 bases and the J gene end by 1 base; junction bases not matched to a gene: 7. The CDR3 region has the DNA TGTGCCAGCAGTCATAGCGGGATCGGTTCCTACGAGCAGTACTTC. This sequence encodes CASSHSGIGSYEQYF.

The CDR3: CASRRQGRYEQYF. CDR3 nucleotide sequence: TGTGCCAGCAGGAGACAGGGCCGCTACGAGCAGTACTTC. This chain uses TRBV5-6 with TRBJ2-7, with TRBD1 matching over 7 bases. Per the germline V gene, CDR1 is SGHDT and CDR2 is YYEEEE. CDR3 length: 13 amino acids. Losses at the gene ends were 5 bases for V and 3 bases for J; bases not matched to a gene: 5.

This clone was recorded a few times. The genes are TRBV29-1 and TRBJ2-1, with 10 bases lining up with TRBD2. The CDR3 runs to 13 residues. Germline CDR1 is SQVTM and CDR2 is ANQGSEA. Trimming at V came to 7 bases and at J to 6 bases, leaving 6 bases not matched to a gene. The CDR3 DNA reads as TGCAGCGAAATAGCGGGAGGTTCCAATGAGCAGTTCTTC. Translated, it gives CSEIAGGSNEQFF.

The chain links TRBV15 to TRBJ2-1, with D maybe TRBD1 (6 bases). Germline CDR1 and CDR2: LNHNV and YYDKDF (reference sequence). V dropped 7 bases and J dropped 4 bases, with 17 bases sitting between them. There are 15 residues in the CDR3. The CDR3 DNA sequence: TGTGCCACCACCCAGGACAGCAATGCTTACAATGAGCAGTTCTTC. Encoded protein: CATTQDSNAYNEQFF.

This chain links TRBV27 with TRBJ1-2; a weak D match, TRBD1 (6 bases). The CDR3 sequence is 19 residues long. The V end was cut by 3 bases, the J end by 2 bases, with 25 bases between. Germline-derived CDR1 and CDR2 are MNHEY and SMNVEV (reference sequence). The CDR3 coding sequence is TGTGCCAGCAGTTTTACCCCGCCGGGATTACAGGGAAGGAACTATGGCTACACCTTC. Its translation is CASSFTPPGLQGRNYGYTF.

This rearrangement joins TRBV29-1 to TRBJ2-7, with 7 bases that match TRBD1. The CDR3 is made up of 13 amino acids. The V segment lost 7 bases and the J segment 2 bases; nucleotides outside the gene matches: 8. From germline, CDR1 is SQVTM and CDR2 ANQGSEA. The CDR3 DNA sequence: TGCAGCGGACTCTGGGACAGCCCCTACGAGCAGTACTTC. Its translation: CSGLWDSPYEQYF.